The 15 T cell receptor beta chains below all came from one sample that was sequenced in a study of blood T cell repertoires in COVID-19. Some clones are missing from TCRdb's copy, which holds only in-frame ones; the method was immunoSEQ multiplex PCR. The data contain 25,000 to 30,000 clones, 87% of them seen just once; the ten biggest clones take up about 16%. Sequenced: peripheral blood. The source of these receptors is a human donor in a cohort sampled during active COVID-19.

V gene TRBV10-3 combines with J gene TRBJ2-7; TRBD1 matches at 7 bases. Per germline, CDR1 ENHRY and CDR2 SYGVKD. The CDR3 contains 13 residues. The V gene end was trimmed by 2 bases and the J gene end by 6 bases; junction bases not matched to a gene: 4. CDR3 in amino acids: CAISETGVPEQYF. CDR3 coding DNA: TGTGCCATCAGTGAGACAGGGGTTCCCGAGCAGTACTTC.

The rearrangement links TRBV7-9 to TRBJ2-7, with a tentative D call TRBD1 (6 bases). Germline V gene lookup returns CDR1 SEHNR and CDR2 FQNEAQ (reference sequence). V lost 3 bases and J 3 bases, leaving 6 bases between the germline ends. The CDR3 has 12 residues. CDR3 coding DNA: TGTGCCAGCAGCTTGACAGGCTACGAGCAGTACTTC. Amino acid sequence: CASSLTGYEQYF. The full variable domain, completed using reference TRBV7-9 and TRBJ2-7, is DTGVSQNPRHKITKRGQNVTFRCDPISEHNRLYWYRQTLGQGPEFLTYFQNEAQLEKSRLLSDRFSAERPKGSFSTLEIQRTEQGDSAMYLCASSLTGYEQYFGPGTRLTVT.

The chain joins TRBV15 to TRBJ1-1; D might be TRBD1 (5 bases). Looked up from germline, CDR1 is LNHNV and CDR2 is YYDKDF (reference sequence). The V and J ends lost 6 bases and 5 bases respectively, with 19 bases between them. The CDR3 has 15 amino acids. The CDR3 protein is CATRAYGGGGTEAFF. The CDR3 DNA sequence: TGTGCCACCAGAGCGTACGGGGGGGGTGGGACTGAAGCTTTCTTT.

This clone was detected once. This chain joins TRBV7-9 and TRBJ2-7; D assignment may be TRBD1 or TRBD2 (6 bases each). V was clipped by 5 bases and J by 3 bases, with 11 bases between them. The CDR3 totals 13 residues. The germline gives CDR1 SEHNR, CDR2 FQNEAQ (reference sequence). In nucleotides, the CDR3 is TGTGCCAGCAGCCTAGGGGGGCTCTACGAGCAGTACTTC. Translating it yields CASSLGGLYEQYF.

About this clone itself: A much larger clone differs from this one at a single base, so this may be a read error. J is TRBJ2-7 and V is TRBV5-8; 12 bases are shared with TRBD2. Trimming took 7 bases from V and 6 from J; bases not matched to a gene: 11. The CDR3 length is 15 residues. The germline gives CDR1 SGHTS, CDR2 YDEGEE. The CDR3 protein is CASQPGTSGSFEQYF. In DNA, the CDR3 is TGTGCCAGCCAACCAGGGACTAGCGGGTCTTTCGAGCAGTACTTC.

The V gene is TRBV5-1, the J gene TRBJ2-7; 7 bases match TRBD1. Unmatched junction bases numbered 6, after V lost 3 bases and J lost 3 bases. The CDR3 totals 14 residues. Germline V gene sequence: CDR1 SGHRS, CDR2 YFSETQ. CDR3 in DNA: TGCGCCAGCAGCTGGCAGGGACAGAACTACGAGCAGTACTTC. It codes for CASSWQGQNYEQYF.

J is TRBJ1-1 and V is TRBV3-1 (or the pseudogene TRBV3-2), with no clear D. CDR1 is LGHDT and CDR2 is YNNKEL in the germline V gene (reference sequence). With 4 bases removed from V and 7 bases from J, the gap between germline ends came to 7 bases. The CDR3 runs to 11 residues. DNA for the CDR3: TGTGCCAGCAGCCTAGCCGGTGAAGCTTTCTTT. Amino acid sequence: CASSLAGEAFF.

The rearrangement links TRBV7-6 to TRBJ2-5; tentative D call: TRBD2 (6 bases). Per germline, CDR1 SGHVS and CDR2 FNYEAQ. The CDR3 is 14 amino acids. V was trimmed by 4 bases and J by 5 bases, leaving 14 bases between them. The CDR3 protein is CASSSGLPGETQYF. CDR3 DNA sequence: TGTGCCAGCAGCTCGGGACTCCCGGGGGAGACCCAGTACTTC. Based on the CDR3 plus reference TRBV7-6 and TRBJ2-5, the full variable domain is GAGVSQSPRYKVTKRGQDVALRCDPISGHVSLYWYRQALGQGPEFLTYFNYEAQQDKSGLPNDRFSAERPEGSISTLTIQRTEQRDSAMYRCASSSGLPGETQYFGPGTRLLVL.

This chain joins TRBV2 and TRBJ2-7, with a possible D match to TRBD2 (5 bases). The CDR3 runs to 14 residues. The V and J ends lost 6 bases and 0 bases respectively, with 12 bases between them. Looked up from germline, CDR1 is SNHLY and CDR2 is FYNNEI. CDR3 in amino acids: CASSEVRGSYEQYF. CDR3 nucleotides: TGTGCCAGCAGCGAGGTTCGGGGCTCCTACGAGCAGTACTTC.

V is TRBV7-3 and J is TRBJ1-1; no clear D. V lost 0 bases and J lost 0, with 8 bases in between. Looked up from germline, CDR1 is SGHTA and CDR2 is FQGTGA. The CDR3 is 15 residues long. The CDR3 is CASSLTGGMNTEAFF. DNA of the CDR3: TGTGCCAGCAGCTTAACCGGCGGTATGAACACTGAAGCTTTCTTT.

The J gene is TRBJ2-2, the V gene TRBV11-2; D possibly corresponds to TRBD2 (6 bases). The length of the CDR3 is 14 residues. Germline CDR1 is SGHAT and CDR2 is FQNNGV. Trimming cost V 5 bases and J 1 base, with 8 bases left between them. CDR3 region: CASSRRGNTGELFF. The CDR3 DNA is TGTGCCAGCAGCCGGCGGGGGAACACCGGGGAGCTGTTTTTT.

This clone was detected only a few times. The rearrangement links TRBV11-2 to TRBJ1-4; D remains ambiguous. The CDR3 has 9 residues. CDR1 is SGHAT and CDR2 is FQNNGV in the germline V gene. The V end was cut by 7 bases, the J end by 17 bases, with 11 bases between. This CDR3 reads CASNRPGFF. Here the CDR3 DNA reads TGTGCCAGCAACCGTCCAGGTTTTTTT. Supplemented by reference TRBV11-2 and TRBJ1-4, the full variable domain reads EAGVAQSPRYKIIEKRQSVAFWCNPISGHATLYWYQQILGQGPKLLIQFQNNGVVDDSQLPKDRFSAERLKGVDSTLKIQPAKLEDSAVYLCASNRPGFFGSGTQLSVL.

This chain connects TRBV14 to TRBJ2-2, with D possibly TRBD1 on 6 matching bases. Germline V CDR1 and CDR2: SGHDN, FVKESK. There are 17 residues in the CDR3. The germline V and J ends were trimmed by 0 bases and 6 bases, with 17 bases remaining between them. CDR3 in DNA: TGTGCCAGCAGCCAAGATACCAGGGGAGTTTTCGCCGGGGAGCTGTTTTTT. Its translation is CASSQDTRGVFAGELFF.

The J gene is TRBJ1-5, the V gene TRBV15; 7 bases are a match to TRBD1. Germline V CDR1 and CDR2: LNHNV, YYDKDF (reference sequence). With V trimmed by 0 bases and J by 2 bases, 7 bases remained unmatched. The CDR3 covers 17 residues. CDR3 bases: TGTGCCACCAGCAGAGATCGGACAGGTGAGGGCAATCAGCCCCAGCATTTT. Its translation is CATSRDRTGEGNQPQHF. Supplemented by reference TRBV15 and TRBJ1-5, the full variable domain reads DAMVIQNPRYQVTQFGKPVTLSCSQTLNHNVMYWYQQKSSQAPKLLFHYYDKDFNNEADTPDNFQSRRPNTSFCFLDIRSPGLGDTAMYLCATSRDRTGEGNQPQHFGDGTRLSIL.

The chain links TRBV11-2 to TRBJ2-3; 10 bases agree with TRBD1. J gave up 1 base and V 1 base, and 5 bases lay outside the gene matches. The germline V gene has CDR1 SGHAT and CDR2 FQNNGV. The CDR3 contains 17 residues. This CDR3 reads CASSLGAGTGGTDTQYF. In DNA, the CDR3 is TGTGCCAGCAGCTTAGGGGCCGGGACAGGGGGCACAGATACGCAGTATTTT.